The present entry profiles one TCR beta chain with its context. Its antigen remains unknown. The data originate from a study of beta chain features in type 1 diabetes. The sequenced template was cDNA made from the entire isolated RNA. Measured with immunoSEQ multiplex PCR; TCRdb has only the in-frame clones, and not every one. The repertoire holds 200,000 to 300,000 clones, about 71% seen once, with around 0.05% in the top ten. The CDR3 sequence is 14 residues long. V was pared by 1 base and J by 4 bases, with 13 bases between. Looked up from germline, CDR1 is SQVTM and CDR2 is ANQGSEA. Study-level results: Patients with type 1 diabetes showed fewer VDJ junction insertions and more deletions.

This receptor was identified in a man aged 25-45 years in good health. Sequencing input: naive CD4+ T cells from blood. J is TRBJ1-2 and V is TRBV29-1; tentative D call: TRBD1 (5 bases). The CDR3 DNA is TGCAGCGTTGAAGGCCCCTCGGGGGGCTATGGCTACACCTTC. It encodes CSVEGPSGGYGYTF.